The text below deals with one T cell receptor beta chain. The antigen is not known. The entry originates in a study of cytomegalovirus exposure and HLA in healthy donors. Study-level background: It was reported in a later analysis that the same platform had been used for the roughly 130 validation repertoires as for the approximately 700 first-cohort repertoires.

Assay used: immunoSEQ multiplex PCR; TCRdb lists only in-frame clones, some missing. The table shows more than 65,000 clones, with approximately 93% occurring only once. Study outcomes and limitations: The CMV antigen specificity of three CMV-associated chains was confirmed through in vitro analysis.

The junction had 13 bases not matched to a gene; V was cut back by 6 bases and J by 7 bases. This CDR3 is 16 amino acids long. This sequence joins TRBV23-1 and TRBJ2-3; 10 positions match TRBD2. TRBV23-1 is recorded as an ORF, its role being uncertain. The clonotype comes from a young man in good health and CMV-seronegative. Sequences were obtained from PBMCs. Written as DNA, the CDR3 is TGCGCCAGCAGACCCCTAGCGGGAGTTTTGTCACATACGCAGTATTTT. It encodes CASRPLAGVLSHTQYF.